In its sample, the clone carrying this TCR beta chain was seen many times. Its antigen is still unknown. The data derive from a study of naive and memory T cell subsets. Study observations and caveats: Potentially, T cell activation and differentiation skew this RNA-based measurement.

Four PCR rounds used nested alpha and beta constant region primers plus the SP2 primer. TCRdb re-called the 5' RACE reads through MiXCR, storing one row per CDR3 protein. The sample holds tens of thousands of distinct CDR3 sequences, about 8.3% seen once. J gave up 4 bases and V 1 base, and 2 bases lay outside the gene matches. This CDR3 has 16 amino acids. Germline V lookup: CDR1 KGHSH, CDR2 LQKENI. A UMI-containing oligonucleotide was joined by 3' ligation to the TCR cDNA template. Input was roughly 1 to 1000 ng of DNase-treated total RNA without cell sorting. The genes are TRBV18 and TRBJ2-1, with 12 bases aligning to TRBD2. The sequence was collected from a female donor in good health. The CDR3 sequence is CASSPLGLAGYNEQFF. The CDR3 DNA reads TGTGCCAGCTCACCACTAGGACTAGCGGGGTACAATGAGCAGTTCTTC.